This TCR beta chain was retrieved from a study of shared clonotypes between healthy human individuals. Study-wide findings and caveats: Around 5% of naive CD4 clonotypes were common to a handful of donors.

Sequenced by immunoSEQ multiplex PCR; TCRdb stores in-frame clones only, minus some. The table shows more than 500,000 clones, with roughly 96% occurring only once. CD45RO-negative, CCR7-selected cells formed the naive CD8 fraction, which excluded terminally differentiated effector memory CD45RA+ cells. Germline CDR1 MNHEY, CDR2 SMNVEV (reference sequence). V gave up 3 bases and J gave up 8 bases; unmatched junction bases: 9. This CDR3 spans 15 amino acids. Worth noting for this clone: Its specificity is unknown.

Sequencing was performed on naive CD8+ T cells sorted from blood. The chain has TRBV27 and TRBJ2-1, with 8 bases matching TRBD2. The sequence came from a woman aged 25 to 45 in good health. CDR3 nucleotide sequence: TGTGCCAGCAGTTTCTTAGCGGGATTAAAAGATGAGCAGTTCTTC. Its translation: CASSFLAGLKDEQFF.